The 21 T cell receptor beta chains in this list originate from one sample, sequenced in a study of shared clonotypes between healthy human individuals. Sequencing was performed with immunoSEQ multiplex PCR; in TCRdb, only in-frame clones are kept and a portion is missing. Of 490,000 or so clones in the sample, 65% to 80% were seen once. The source material was PBMCs. Receptors were obtained from a woman in her 40s in good health. Some clones in this sample may be carry-over from other donors' samples.

Of note for this clone: The sample carries other DNA sequences with the same CDR3. The rearrangement joins TRBV29-1 to TRBJ2-2; D unclear. This CDR3 has 13 residues. The V end lost 6 bases, the J end lost 1 base, and 9 bases lay between the germline ends. Per germline, CDR1 SQVTM and CDR2 ANQGSEA. CDR3 sequence (DNA): TGCAGCGTGGACGGCAGGAACACCGGGGAGCTGTTTTTT. Its translation is CSVDGRNTGELFF.

Concerning this clone: This may be a read error: a much more frequent sequence differs by one nucleotide. Different DNA sequences within this sample yield the same CDR3. The chain has TRBV7-2 and TRBJ2-3; 10 bases align to TRBD2. This CDR3 has 16 residues. V lost 1 base to trimming and J lost 6 bases; unmatched junction nucleotides: 7. The V gene's germline CDR1 is SGHTA and CDR2 FQGNSA. The CDR3 is CASSLVLAGNTDTQYF. DNA of the CDR3: TGTGCCAGCAGCTTAGTACTAGCGGGAAACACGGATACGCAGTATTTT.

The J gene is TRBJ2-7, the V gene TRBV18; the D is unclear. V was trimmed by 5 bases and J by 1 base, leaving 12 bases between them. The CDR3 consists of 14 residues. Germline CDR1 reads KGHSH; CDR2 reads LQKENI. The CDR3 here is CASSVLAASYEQYF. Written as DNA, the CDR3 is TGTGCCAGCTCAGTTCTTGCGGCTTCCTACGAGCAGTACTTC.

V gene TRBV7-9 combines with J gene TRBJ2-1, with 9 bases identical to TRBD2. The CDR3 covers 16 residues. CDR1 is SEHNR, CDR2 FQNEAQ, per germline (reference sequence). V trimming: 5 bases; J trimming: 7 bases; junction bases outside the gene matches: 12. The CDR3 protein is CASSARSGRGGNEQFF. DNA for the CDR3: TGTGCCAGCAGCGCCCGTAGCGGGAGAGGTGGAAATGAGCAGTTCTTC.

The rearrangement links TRBV11-2 to TRBJ2-5; 9 nucleotides align to TRBD2. Per the germline V gene, CDR1 is SGHAT and CDR2 is FQNNGV. V lost 2 bases and J lost 4; bases outside the gene matches: 14. The CDR3 totals 18 residues. Here the CDR3 reads CASSLRASGAVLGETQYF. The CDR3, as DNA: TGTGCCAGCAGCTTAAGGGCTAGCGGGGCGGTGCTGGGAGAGACCCAGTACTTC.

This chain connects TRBV28 to TRBJ2-7; no firm D call. The V gene lost 3 bases and the J gene lost 3 bases, with 9 bases spanning the gap. This CDR3 comprises 13 residues. Germline lookup yields CDR1 MDHEN and CDR2 SYDVKM. CDR3 sequence reads: CASSFFNDYEQYF. CDR3 coding DNA: TGTGCCAGCAGTTTCTTCAACGACTACGAGCAGTACTTC.

V gene TRBV7-9 combines with J gene TRBJ2-5; tentatively, D is TRBD1 (5 bases). Trimming removed 2 bases from V and 7 bases from J, with 17 bases in between. This CDR3 region has 15 residues. CDR1 is SEHNR, CDR2 FQNEAQ, per germline (reference sequence). Here the CDR3 DNA reads TGTGCCAGCAGCTTATTTAGACTCCTAAGGGGGACCCAGTACTTC. Amino acid sequence: CASSLFRLLRGTQYF.

The rearrangement uses TRBV19 and TRBJ2-7; D might be TRBD2 (6 bases). Germline assignment: CDR1 LNHDA and CDR2 SQIVND (reference sequence). Trimming removed 1 base from V and 2 bases from J, with 9 bases in between. The CDR3 is 14 residues long. The CDR3 DNA is TGTGCCAGTAGTATAGGGACTACCACCTACGAGCAGTACTTC. Translating it yields CASSIGTTTYEQYF.

J is TRBJ1-1 and V is TRBV5-6, with 9 bases lining up with TRBD1. Germline V gene sequence: CDR1 SGHDT, CDR2 YYEEEE. CDR3 length: 14 residues. With 6 bases clipped from V and 5 bases from J, the junction kept 8 bases outside the gene matches. The CDR3 spells CASTLQGARTEAFF. The DNA of the CDR3 is TGTGCCAGCACCCTACAGGGGGCGAGAACTGAAGCTTTCTTT.

This clone showed up just a few times. The rearrangement joins TRBV15 to TRBJ2-7, with D perhaps TRBD1 (5 bases). Germline V CDR1 and CDR2: LNHNV, YYDKDF (reference sequence). Trimming stripped 0 bases from V and 0 bases from J, with 6 bases between. The CDR3 spans 14 residues. The CDR3 is CATSREQASYEQYF. For the CDR3, the DNA is TGTGCCACCAGCAGAGAACAGGCCTCCTACGAGCAGTACTTC.

CDR3: CASSSGLSGNTIYF. The CDR3 nucleotides are TGTGCCAGTAGCTCAGGGTTATCTGGAAACACCATATATTTT. The gene calls are TRBV19 and TRBJ1-3, with a weak D call TRBD1 (5 bases). V lost 6 bases and J 1 base, leaving 10 bases between the germline ends. CDR1 and CDR2 from the germline V gene are LNHDA and SQIVND (reference sequence). This CDR3 has 14 residues.

The chain joins TRBV2 to TRBJ2-3; D is undetermined. This CDR3 contains 16 residues. V was cut by 6 bases and J by 2 bases, with 18 bases left in between. Germline CDR1 and CDR2: SNHLY and FYNNEI. The CDR3 nucleotides read TGTGCCAGCAGACGGACCTTTTATTTCAACACAGATACGCAGTATTTT. This translates into CASRRTFYFNTDTQYF.

This clone appeared a single time. The chain uses TRBV28 and TRBJ2-1, with D possibly TRBD2 on 5 matching bases. Trimming stripped 6 bases from V and 7 bases from J, with 22 bases between. The CDR3 length is 16 residues. The germline V gene encodes CDR1 MDHEN and CDR2 SYDVKM. This CDR3 is CASSGEERVFRNEQFF. As DNA, the CDR3 is TGTGCCAGCAGCGGCGAGGAGAGGGTCTTTAGGAATGAGCAGTTCTTC.

The genes are TRBV5-6 and TRBJ1-5; no reliable D call. Deletions cut 3 bases from V and 2 bases from J, with 3 bases between. Germline V lookup: CDR1 SGHDT, CDR2 YYEEEE. The CDR3 is 12 amino acids. CDR3 sequence (DNA): TGTGCCAGCAGCTCCGGCAATCAGCCCCAGCATTTT. This gives the protein CASSSGNQPQHF.

This clone came up once. V gene TRBV30 combines with J gene TRBJ1-2, with D maybe TRBD1 (5 bases). CDR1 GTSNPN and CDR2 SVGIG come from the germline V gene (reference sequence). CDR3 length: 12 amino acids. V shed 5 bases and J shed 8 bases, with 15 bases lying between them. CDR3 coding DNA: TGTGCCTGGGGCGGGGGAAAAGGCGGCTACACCTTC. It translates to CAWGGGKGGYTF. The variable domain in full, completed from reference TRBV30 and TRBJ1-2, reads SQTIHQWPATLVQPVGSPLSLECTVEGTSNPNLYWYRQAAGRGLQLLFYSVGIGQISSEVPQNLSASRPQDRQFILSSKKLLLSDSGFYLCAWGGGKGGYTFGSGTRLTVV.

This clone turned up a few times. V gene TRBV6-4 combines with J gene TRBJ2-7; D uncertain. Trimming left V 10 bases short and J 0 bases short, with 13 bases between. Germline CDR1 MRHNA, CDR2 SNTAGT. This CDR3 is built from 13 residues. The CDR3 bases are TGTGCCACCCCGTCAGAGGCCTCCTACGAGCAGTACTTC. The encoded protein is CATPSEASYEQYF.

The rearrangement links TRBV18 to TRBJ2-3; tentatively, D is TRBD2 (6 bases). V was shortened by 7 bases and J by 2 bases, with 16 bases between the two germline ends. This CDR3 has 15 amino acids. The germline V gene has CDR1 KGHSH and CDR2 LQKENI. Here the CDR3 DNA reads TGTGCCAGCTTATCCGGGACTTATGACACAGATACGCAGTATTTT. Translation: CASLSGTYDTDTQYF.

This clone is a singleton in its sample. The chain employs TRBV30 and TRBJ2-3; 9 bases line up with TRBD2. V shed 1 base and J 3 bases; nucleotides not matched to a gene: 11. Germline CDR1 is GTSNPN and CDR2 is SVGIG (reference sequence). This CDR3 contains 17 residues. The CDR3 DNA is TGTGCCTGGAGTGGAAATACCGGGACTAGCATTACAGATACGCAGTATTTT. It yields the protein CAWSGNTGTSITDTQYF. Variable domain in full (rest from reference TRBV30 and TRBJ2-3): SQTIHQWPATLVQPVGSPLSLECTVEGTSNPNLYWYRQAAGRGLQLLFYSVGIGQISSEVPQNLSASRPQDRQFILSSKKLLLSDSGFYLCAWSGNTGTSITDTQYFGPGTRLTVL.

This clone was counted only a few times. V and J are TRBV11-2 and TRBJ2-7; perhaps D is TRBD1 or TRBD2 (6 bases each). The CDR3 is 14 residues long. The V gene lost 5 bases and the J gene lost 7 bases, with 18 bases spanning the gap. Per the germline V gene, CDR1 is SGHAT and CDR2 is FQNNGV. The chain's CDR3 is CASSLGTGAEEQYF. CDR3 bases: TGTGCCAGCAGCCTCGGGACGGGGGCTGAGGAGCAGTACTTC.

V is TRBV6-1 and J is TRBJ1-2; possible D gene TRBD1, 5 bases. Germline V gene data show CDR1 as MNHNS and CDR2 as SASEGT. The CDR3 is 13 residues long. Between the trimmed V and J ends, which lost 10 bases and 7 bases, there was a span of 19 bases. The CDR3 nucleotides are TGTGCCACCTCGGACATGAATGTCTCTGGCTACACCTTC. It codes for CATSDMNVSGYTF.

In the case of this clone: This may be a read error, as it is one base from a much larger clone. The rearrangement links TRBV28 to TRBJ1-5; maybe TRBD1 (6 bases). V dropped 7 bases and J dropped 4 bases, with 17 bases sitting between them. The CDR3 length is 15 residues. Germline CDR1 reads MDHEN; CDR2 reads SYDVKM. The CDR3 DNA is TGTGCCAGCAATTTGGGCGGGACACGAAATCAGCCCCAGCATTTT. Protein product: CASNLGGTRNQPQHF.